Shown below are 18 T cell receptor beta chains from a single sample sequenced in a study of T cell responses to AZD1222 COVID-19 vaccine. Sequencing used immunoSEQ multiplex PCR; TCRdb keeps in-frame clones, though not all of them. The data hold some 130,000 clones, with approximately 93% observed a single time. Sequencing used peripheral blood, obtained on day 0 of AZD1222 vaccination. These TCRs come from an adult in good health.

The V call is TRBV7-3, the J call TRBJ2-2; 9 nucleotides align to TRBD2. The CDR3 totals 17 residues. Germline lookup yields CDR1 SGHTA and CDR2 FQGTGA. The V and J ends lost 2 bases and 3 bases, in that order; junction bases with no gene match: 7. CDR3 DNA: TGTGCCAGCAGCTTAGGGCCTAGCGGGATTTACACCGGGGAGCTGTTTTTT. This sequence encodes CASSLGPSGIYTGELFF.

CDR3 sequence: CASTPTQNTEAFF. DNA for the CDR3: TGTGCCAGCACCCCGACCCAGAACACTGAAGCTTTCTTT. J is TRBJ1-1 and V is TRBV6-5; D is uncertain. Trimming left V 7 bases short and J 1 base short, with 10 bases between. CDR1 MNHEY and CDR2 SVGAGI come from the germline V gene. The CDR3 extends over 13 amino acids.

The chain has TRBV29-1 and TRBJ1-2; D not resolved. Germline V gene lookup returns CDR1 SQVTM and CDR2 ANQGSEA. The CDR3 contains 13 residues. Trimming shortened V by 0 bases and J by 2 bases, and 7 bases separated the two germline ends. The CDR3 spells CSVEDGRNYGYTF. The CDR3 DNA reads TGCAGCGTTGAAGATGGGCGGAACTATGGCTACACCTTC. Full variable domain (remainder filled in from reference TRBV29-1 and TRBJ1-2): SAVISQKPSRDICQRGTSLTIQCQVDSQVTMMFWYRQQPGQSLTLIATANQGSEATYESGFVIDKFPISRPNLTFSTLTVSNMSPEDSSIYLCSVEDGRNYGYTFGSGTRLTVV.

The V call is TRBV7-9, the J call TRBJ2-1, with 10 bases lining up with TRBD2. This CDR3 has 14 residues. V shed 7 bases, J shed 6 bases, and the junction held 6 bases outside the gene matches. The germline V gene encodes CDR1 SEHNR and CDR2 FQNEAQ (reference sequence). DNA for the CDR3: TGTGCCAGCATTTCTAGCGGGAGAGGCAATGAGCAGTTCTTC. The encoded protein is CASISSGRGNEQFF.

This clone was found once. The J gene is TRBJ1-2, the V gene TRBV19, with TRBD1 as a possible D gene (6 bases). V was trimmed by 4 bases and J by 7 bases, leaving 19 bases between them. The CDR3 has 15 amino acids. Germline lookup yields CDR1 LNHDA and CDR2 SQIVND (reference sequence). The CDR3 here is CASSTTNTGTFGYTF. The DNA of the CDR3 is TGTGCCAGTAGTACGACTAATACAGGGACCTTTGGCTACACCTTC.

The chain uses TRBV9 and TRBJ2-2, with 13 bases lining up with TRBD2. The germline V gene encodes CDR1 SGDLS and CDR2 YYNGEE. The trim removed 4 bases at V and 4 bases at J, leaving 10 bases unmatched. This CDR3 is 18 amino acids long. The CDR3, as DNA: TGTGCCAGCAGCACAAGGACTAGCGGGAGTTGGGGCACCGGGGAGCTGTTTTTT. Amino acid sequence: CASSTRTSGSWGTGELFF.

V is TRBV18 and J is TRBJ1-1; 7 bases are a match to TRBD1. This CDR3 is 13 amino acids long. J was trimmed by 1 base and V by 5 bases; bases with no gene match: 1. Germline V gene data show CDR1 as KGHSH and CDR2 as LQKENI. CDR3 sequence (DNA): TGTGCCAGCTCAAGACAGGGGAACACTGAAGCTTTCTTT. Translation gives CASSRQGNTEAFF.

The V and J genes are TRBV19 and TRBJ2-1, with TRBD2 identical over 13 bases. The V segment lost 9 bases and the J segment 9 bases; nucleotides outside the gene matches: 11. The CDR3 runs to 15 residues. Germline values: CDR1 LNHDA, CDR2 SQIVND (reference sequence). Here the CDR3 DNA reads TGTGCCAGCAAAGGACTAGCGGGAGTGCAGAGTGAGCAGTTCTTC. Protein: CASKGLAGVQSEQFF.

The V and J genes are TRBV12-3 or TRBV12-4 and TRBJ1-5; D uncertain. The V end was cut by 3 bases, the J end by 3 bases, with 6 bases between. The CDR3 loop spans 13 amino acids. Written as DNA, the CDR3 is TGTGCCAGCAGTTTGACGCTCAATCAGCCCCAGCATTTT. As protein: CASSLTLNQPQHF.

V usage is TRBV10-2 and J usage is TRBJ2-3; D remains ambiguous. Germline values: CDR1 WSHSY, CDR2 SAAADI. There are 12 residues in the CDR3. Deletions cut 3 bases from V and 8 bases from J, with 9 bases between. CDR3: CASSDLSGTQYF. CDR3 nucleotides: TGCGCCAGCAGTGACCTATCGGGTACGCAGTATTTT.

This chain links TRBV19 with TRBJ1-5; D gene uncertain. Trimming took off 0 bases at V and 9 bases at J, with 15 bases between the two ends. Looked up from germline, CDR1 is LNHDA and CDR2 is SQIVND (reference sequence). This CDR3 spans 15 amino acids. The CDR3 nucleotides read TGTGCCAGTAGTATAGAGTCGGCGGGAGCAGGGCCCCAGCATTTT. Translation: CASSIESAGAGPQHF. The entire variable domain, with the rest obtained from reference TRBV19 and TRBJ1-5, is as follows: DGGITQSPKYLFRKEGQNVTLSCEQNLNHDAMYWYRQDPGQGLRLIYYSQIVNDFQKGDIAEGYSVSREKKESFPLTVTSAQKNPTAFYLCASSIESAGAGPQHFGDGTRLSIL.

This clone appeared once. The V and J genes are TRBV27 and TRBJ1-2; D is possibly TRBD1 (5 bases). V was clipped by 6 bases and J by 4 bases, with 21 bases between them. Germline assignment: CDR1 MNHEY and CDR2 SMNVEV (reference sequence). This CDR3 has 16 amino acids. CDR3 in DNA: TGTGCCAGCAGCTTCCGTCCACGGGGCCGTGGCTATGGCTACACCTTC. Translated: CASSFRPRGRGYGYTF.

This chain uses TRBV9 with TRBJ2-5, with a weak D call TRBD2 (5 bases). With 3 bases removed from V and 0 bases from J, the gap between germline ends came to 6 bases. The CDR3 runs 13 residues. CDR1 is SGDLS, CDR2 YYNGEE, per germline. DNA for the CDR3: TGTGCCAGCAGCGGAGGGTACCAAGAGACCCAGTACTTC. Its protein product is CASSGGYQETQYF. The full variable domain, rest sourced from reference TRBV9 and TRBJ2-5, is DSGVTQTPKHLITATGQRVTLRCSPRSGDLSVYWYQQSLDQGLQFLIQYYNGEERAKGNILERFSAQQFPDLHSELNLSSLELGDSALYFCASSGGYQETQYFGPGTRLLVL.

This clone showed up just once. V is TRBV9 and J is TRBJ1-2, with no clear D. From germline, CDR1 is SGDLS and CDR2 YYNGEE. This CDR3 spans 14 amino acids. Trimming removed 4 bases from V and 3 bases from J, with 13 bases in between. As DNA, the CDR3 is TGTGCCAGCAGCCCCCGGACGGACGACTATGGCTACACCTTC. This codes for CASSPRTDDYGYTF.

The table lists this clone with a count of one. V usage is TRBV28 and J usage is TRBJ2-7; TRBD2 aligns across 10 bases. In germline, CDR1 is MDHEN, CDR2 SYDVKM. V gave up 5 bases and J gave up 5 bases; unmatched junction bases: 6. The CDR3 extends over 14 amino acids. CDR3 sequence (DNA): TGTGCCAGCAGTCAGGGACTAGCGATCAACGAGCAGTACTTC. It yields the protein CASSQGLAINEQYF.

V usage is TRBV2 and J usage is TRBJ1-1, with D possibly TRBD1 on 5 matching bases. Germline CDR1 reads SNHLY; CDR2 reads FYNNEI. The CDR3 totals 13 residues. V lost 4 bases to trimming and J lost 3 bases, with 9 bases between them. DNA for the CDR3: TGTGCCAGCAGTGTGGGGCAAGACACTGAAGCTTTCTTT. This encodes CASSVGQDTEAFF. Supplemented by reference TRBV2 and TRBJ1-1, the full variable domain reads EPEVTQTPSHQVTQMGQEVILRCVPISNHLYFYWYRQILGQKVEFLVSFYNNEISEKSEIFDDQFSVERPDGSNFTLKIRSTKLEDSAMYFCASSVGQDTEAFFGQGTRLTVV.

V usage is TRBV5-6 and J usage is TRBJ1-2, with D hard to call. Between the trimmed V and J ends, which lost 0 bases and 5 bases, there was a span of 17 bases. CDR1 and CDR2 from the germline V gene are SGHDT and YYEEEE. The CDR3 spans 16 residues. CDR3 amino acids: CASSLGGPASVYGYTF. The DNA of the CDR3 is TGTGCCAGCAGCTTGGGCGGGCCAGCATCCGTATATGGCTACACCTTC. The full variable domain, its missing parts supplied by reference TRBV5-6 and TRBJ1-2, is DAGVTQSPTHLIKTRGQQVTLRCSPKSGHDTVSWYQQALGQGPQFIFQYYEEEERQRGNFPDRFSGHQFPNYSSELNVNALLLGDSALYLCASSLGGPASVYGYTFGSGTRLTVV.

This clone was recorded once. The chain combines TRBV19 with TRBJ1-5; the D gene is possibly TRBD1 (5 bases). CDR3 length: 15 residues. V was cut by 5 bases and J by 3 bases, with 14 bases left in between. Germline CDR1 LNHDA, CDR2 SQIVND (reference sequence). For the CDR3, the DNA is TGTGCCAGTAGTTCCCAGGGACGGCTCAATCAGCCCCAGCATTTT. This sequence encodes CASSSQGRLNQPQHF.